Listed below are T cell receptor beta chains from one sample, sequenced in a study of cytomegalovirus exposure and HLA in healthy donors. The method was immunoSEQ multiplex PCR; TCRdb's version includes in-frame clones alone and lacks a portion of them. The data show 95,000 to 100,000 clones, 65% to 80% seen once. Sequencing was done on a sample of PBMCs. Receptors originate from a man in his forties or fifties in good health and CMV-seropositive. The CDR3 runs from the conserved cysteine through the conserved F or W. D genes are given only for firm matches. Expanded clones get a size class; other rows say once, few or many, or leave the size out.

D gene: .
J gene: TRBJ1-3
V gene: TRBV19
clone size: .
CDR3 protein: CASSSQAGGGNTIYF
CDR3 DNA: TGTGCCAGTAGTTCGCAGGCGGGAGGTGGAAACACCATATATTTT

D gene: .
J gene: TRBJ2-7
V gene: TRBV4-1
clone size: .
CDR3 protein: CASSPNSGETFYEQYF
CDR3 DNA: TGCGCCAGCAGCCCAAATAGCGGCGAGACGTTCTACGAGCAGTACTTC

D gene: .
J gene: TRBJ2-6
V gene: TRBV11-3
clone size: .
CDR3 protein: CASSLEGDLGSGANVLTF
CDR3 DNA: TGTGCCAGCAGCTTAGAGGGAGATCTCGGTTCGGGGGCCAACGTCCTGACTTTC

D gene: .
J gene: TRBJ2-1
V gene: TRBV10-1
clone size: .
CDR3 protein: CARELAEPGEQFF
CDR3 DNA: TGCGCCAGGGAATTAGCGGAGCCCGGTGAGCAGTTCTTC

D gene: TRBD2
J gene: TRBJ2-1
V gene: TRBV5-4
clone size: .
CDR3 protein: CASSLALAGYNEQFF
CDR3 DNA: TGTGCCAGCAGCTTGGCACTAGCGGGGTACAATGAGCAGTTCTTC

D gene: .
J gene: TRBJ2-2
V gene: TRBV27
clone size: .
CDR3 protein: CASSFAAGELFF
CDR3 DNA: TGTGCCAGCAGTTTTGCAGCCGGGGAGCTGTTTTTT

D gene: .
J gene: TRBJ2-7
V gene: TRBV6-1
clone size: .
CDR3 protein: CASSAGIAYYEQYF
CDR3 DNA: TGTGCCAGCAGTGCCGGGATAGCTTACTACGAGCAGTACTTC

D gene: TRBD1
J gene: TRBJ2-5
V gene: TRBV27
clone size: .
CDR3 protein: CASSLFARDSLYQETQYF
CDR3 DNA: TGTGCCAGCAGTTTATTCGCACGGGACAGTCTGTACCAAGAGACCCAGTACTTC

D gene: .
J gene: TRBJ1-2
V gene: TRBV6-5
clone size: .
CDR3 protein: CASSPRRRGGYTF
CDR3 DNA: TGTGCCAGCTCCCCTCGTAGGAGGGGTGGCTACACCTTC

D gene: TRBD1
J gene: TRBJ1-2
V gene: TRBV5-4
clone size: .
CDR3 protein: CASSRQGRDYGYTF
CDR3 DNA: TGTGCCAGCAGCCGACAGGGACGGGACTATGGCTACACCTTC

D gene: TRBD2
J gene: TRBJ2-1
V gene: TRBV9
clone size: few
CDR3 protein: CASSSLIGRASEQFF
CDR3 DNA: TGTGCCAGCAGCTCTTTGATCGGGAGGGCCTCTGAGCAGTTCTTC

D gene: .
J gene: TRBJ1-4
V gene: TRBV18
clone size: .
CDR3 protein: CASSPPGRVGEKLFF
CDR3 DNA: TGTGCCAGCTCACCCCCAGGGAGGGTAGGTGAAAAACTGTTTTTT

D gene: .
J gene: TRBJ1-1
V gene: TRBV6-1
clone size: .
CDR3 protein: CASRLPTGSSMGAFF
CDR3 DNA: TGTGCCAGCAGGCTCCCTACCGGGTCCTCGATGGGAGCTTTCTTT

D gene: .
J gene: TRBJ2-2
V gene: TRBV10-1
clone size: .
CDR3 protein: CASSESSFDTGELFF
CDR3 DNA: TGCGCCAGCAGTGAGTCTAGCTTCGACACCGGGGAGCTGTTTTTT